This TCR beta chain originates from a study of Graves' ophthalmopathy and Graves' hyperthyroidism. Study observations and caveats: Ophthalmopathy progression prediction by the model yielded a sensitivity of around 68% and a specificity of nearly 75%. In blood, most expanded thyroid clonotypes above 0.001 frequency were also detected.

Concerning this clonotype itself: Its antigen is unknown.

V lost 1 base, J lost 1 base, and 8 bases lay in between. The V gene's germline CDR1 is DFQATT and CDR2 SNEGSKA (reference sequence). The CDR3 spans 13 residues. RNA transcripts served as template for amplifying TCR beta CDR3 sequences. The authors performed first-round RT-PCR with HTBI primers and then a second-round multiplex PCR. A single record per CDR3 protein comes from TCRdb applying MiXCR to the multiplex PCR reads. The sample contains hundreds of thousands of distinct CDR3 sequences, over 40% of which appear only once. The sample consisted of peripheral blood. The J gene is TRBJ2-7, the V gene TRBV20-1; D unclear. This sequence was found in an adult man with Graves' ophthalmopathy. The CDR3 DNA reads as TGCAGTGCTAGAGTATTCAGTTCCTACGAGCAGTACTTC. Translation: CSARVFSSYEQYF.